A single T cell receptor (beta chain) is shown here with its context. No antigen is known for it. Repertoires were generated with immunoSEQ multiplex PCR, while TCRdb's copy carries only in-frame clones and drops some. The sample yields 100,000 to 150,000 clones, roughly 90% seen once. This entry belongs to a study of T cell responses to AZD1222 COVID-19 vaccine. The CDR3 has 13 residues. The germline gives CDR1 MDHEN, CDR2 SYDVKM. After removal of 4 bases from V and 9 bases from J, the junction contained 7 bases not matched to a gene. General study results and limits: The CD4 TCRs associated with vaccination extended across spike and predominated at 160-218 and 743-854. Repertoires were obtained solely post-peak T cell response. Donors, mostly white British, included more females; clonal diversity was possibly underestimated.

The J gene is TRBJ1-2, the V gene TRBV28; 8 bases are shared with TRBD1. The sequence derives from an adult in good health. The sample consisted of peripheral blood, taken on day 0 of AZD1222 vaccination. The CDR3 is CASSSLTGESYTF. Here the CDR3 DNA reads TGTGCCAGCAGTTCCCTGACAGGGGAGAGCTACACCTTC.